The 2 T cell receptor beta chains below come from one sample, sequenced in a study of T cells in localized non-small cell lung cancer. Using immunoSEQ multiplex PCR, the repertoire was profiled, and TCRdb retains in-frame clones only, with some absent. The table has around 94,000 clones, about 91% seen once; the top ten hold more than 14%. The specimen was peripheral blood, collected before any cancer treatment. All receptors derive from a man aged 35-69 years with stage I squamous cell lung carcinoma.

V usage is TRBV27 and J usage is TRBJ2-2; D is unclear. The CDR3 covers 15 residues. Germline lookup yields CDR1 MNHEY and CDR2 SMNVEV (reference sequence). V shed 1 base and J shed 1 base, with 7 bases lying between them. CDR3 loop: CASSLYTMNTGELFF. CDR3 sequence (DNA): TGTGCCAGCAGTTTATACACGATGAACACCGGGGAGCTGTTTTTT.

The chain employs TRBV30 and TRBJ1-3; D is possibly TRBD1 (5 bases). Trimming pared 2 bases from V and 1 base from J, leaving 9 bases between. This CDR3 has 14 residues. Germline V lookup: CDR1 GTSNPN, CDR2 SVGIG (reference sequence). The CDR3, as DNA: TGTGCCTGGAGTCAATGGACATCTGGAAACACCATATATTTT. It translates to CAWSQWTSGNTIYF.